Listed below are T cell receptor beta chains from one sample, sequenced in a study of blood T cell repertoires in COVID-19. Using immunoSEQ multiplex PCR, the repertoire was profiled, and TCRdb retains in-frame clones only, with some absent. The sample lists around 250,000 clones, nearly 85% occurring once. Sequenced sample: peripheral blood. The receptors were gathered from a human donor in a cohort sampled during active COVID-19. CDR3s include the opening cysteine and the closing phenylalanine or tryptophan. Fields, in order: J gene, V gene, clone size, D gene, CDR3 DNA, CDR3 protein. A D gene is named only where the DNA matches it firmly. The size field is filled for only some rows; it gives once, few, many or a size class.

J: TRBJ2-3
V: TRBV27
size: once
D: TRBD1
DNA: TGTGCCACCACGTTGACAGGGGGCTCACCAGATACGCAGTATTTT
CDR3: CATTLTGGSPDTQYF

J: TRBJ2-6
V: TRBV29-1
size: few
D: TRBD1
DNA: TGCAGCGTGGGAGACAGGGGTGGGGCCAACGTCCTGACTTTC
CDR3: CSVGDRGGANVLTF

J: TRBJ1-3
V: TRBV5-1
size: -
D: -
DNA: TGCGCCAGCAGCTTTGTGGCAGGGTCAAGAAACACCATATATTTT
CDR3: CASSFVAGSRNTIYF

J: TRBJ2-1
V: TRBV5-1
size: -
D: TRBD1
DNA: TGCGCCAGCTGCCCCGGGACAGGCTCCTACAATGAGCAGTTCTTC
CDR3: CASCPGTGSYNEQFF

J: TRBJ1-1
V: TRBV19
size: once
D: TRBD1
DNA: TGTGCCAGTAGTATCGGGACAGGGGGTCCCAACACTGAAGCTTTCTTT
CDR3: CASSIGTGGPNTEAFF

J: TRBJ1-1
V: TRBV19
size: few
D: -
DNA: TGTGCCAGCAGAGCTACAGGGCAGCACGCTGAAGCTTTCTTT
CDR3: CASRATGQHAEAFF

J: TRBJ2-2
V: TRBV7-6
size: -
D: -
DNA: TGTGCCAGCAGCTCGACTACCAGAAACACCGGGGAGCTGTTTTTT
CDR3: CASSSTTRNTGELFF

J: TRBJ2-7
V: TRBV7-2
size: -
D: TRBD1
DNA: TGTGCCAGCAGCCGCGACAGGGGTCAGAACGAGCAGTACTTC
CDR3: CASSRDRGQNEQYF

J: TRBJ2-5
V: TRBV4-1
size: -
D: TRBD2
DNA: TGCGCCAGCAGCCAAGATCCTCCGCGGGAGGGCTTTGAGACCCAGTACTTC
CDR3: CASSQDPPREGFETQYF

J: TRBJ2-7
V: TRBV10-3
size: -
D: -
DNA: TGTGCCATCAGTGAGGAGGGGGTTTCCTACGAGCAGTACTTC
CDR3: CAISEEGVSYEQYF

J: TRBJ1-2
V: TRBV27
size: -
D: -
DNA: TGTGCCAGCAGTTTTACGGGAAACTATGGCTACACCTTC
CDR3: CASSFTGNYGYTF

J: TRBJ2-7
V: TRBV4-1
size: once
D: -
DNA: TGCGCCAGCAGCCGAACCGGTGCGGGCCACGAGCAGTACTTC
CDR3: CASSRTGAGHEQYF

J: TRBJ1-5
V: TRBV19
size: -
D: -
DNA: TGTGCCAGTAGTAGAACAGCATACAATCAGCCCCAGCATTTT
CDR3: CASSRTAYNQPQHF

J: TRBJ1-1
V: TRBV27
size: -
D: TRBD1
DNA: TGTGCCAGCAGTATATATCCCGGGACAGGAGCTAGCACACCTTTCTTT
CDR3: CASSIYPGTGASTPFF

J: TRBJ1-4
V: TRBV29-1
size: -
D: -
DNA: TGCAGCGTTGAAGGAGCTTCTAATGAAAAACTGTTTTTT
CDR3: CSVEGASNEKLFF

J: TRBJ1-2
V: TRBV28
size: -
D: -
DNA: TGTGCCAGCAGTTTGTTGAGGGGAGGTCTGGGCTACACCTTC
CDR3: CASSLLRGGLGYTF

J: TRBJ1-4
V: TRBV5-1
size: -
D: TRBD1
DNA: TGCGCCAGCGGATCCCTGACAGGGGCAAATGAAAAACTGTTTTTT
CDR3: CASGSLTGANEKLFF

J: TRBJ2-2
V: TRBV7-2
size: -
D: -
DNA: TGTGCCAGCAGCCACAGCAGGGACACCGGGGAGCTGTTTTTT
CDR3: CASSHSRDTGELFF

J: TRBJ1-5
V: TRBV19
size: -
D: TRBD1
DNA: TGTGCCAGTAGCCTAGAACAGGGGTCGGGACAGCCCCAGCATTTT
CDR3: CASSLEQGSGQPQHF

J: TRBJ1-1
V: TRBV7-9
size: -
D: -
DNA: TGTGCCAGCAGCGAACAGGAGGGAGTAGCTTTCTTT
CDR3: CASSEQEGVAFF

J: TRBJ2-1
V: TRBV20-1
size: -
D: -
DNA: TGCAGTGCTAGAGGCCTAAATGAGCAGTTCTTC
CDR3: CSARGLNEQFF

J: TRBJ2-1
V: TRBV14
size: -
D: -
DNA: TGTGCCAGCAGCCCCCTTTTAGGGTTAAAAGGACACTCCTACAATGAGCAGTTCTTC
CDR3: CASSPLLGLKGHSYNEQFF

J: TRBJ1-1
V: TRBV6-2/TRBV6-3
size: -
D: -
DNA: TGTGCCAGCAGTTACCCAGGGTTTAACACTGAAGCTTTCTTT
CDR3: CASSYPGFNTEAFF

J: TRBJ2-1
V: TRBV7-6
size: -
D: -
DNA: TGTGCCAGCAGCTTCGACATTTCCTCCTACAATGAGCAGTTCTTC
CDR3: CASSFDISSYNEQFF